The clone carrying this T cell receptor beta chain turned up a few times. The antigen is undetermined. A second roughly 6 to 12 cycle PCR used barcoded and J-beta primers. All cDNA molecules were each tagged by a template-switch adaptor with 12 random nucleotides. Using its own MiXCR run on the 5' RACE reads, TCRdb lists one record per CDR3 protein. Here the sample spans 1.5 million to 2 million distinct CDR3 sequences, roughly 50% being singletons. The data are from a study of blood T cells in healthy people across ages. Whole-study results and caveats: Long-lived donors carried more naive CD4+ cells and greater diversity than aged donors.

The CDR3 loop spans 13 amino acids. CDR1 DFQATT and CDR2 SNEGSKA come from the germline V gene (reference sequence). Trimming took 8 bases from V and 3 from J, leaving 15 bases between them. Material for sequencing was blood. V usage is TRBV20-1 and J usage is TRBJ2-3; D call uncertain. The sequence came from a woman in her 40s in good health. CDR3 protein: CSTPRGRTDTQYF. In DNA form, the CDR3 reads TGCAGTACCCCGCGCGGCAGGACAGATACGCAGTATTTT.